The following is a TCR beta chain sequence with its context. This clonotype was detected ten times or more. Its antigen remains undetermined. No much larger clonotype is one base removed from it; base qualities were not supplied. The library came from 5' RACE. TCRdb records Illumina HiSeq 2000 as the sequencer. Template switching introduced a universal primer binding site; the final cDNA contained a unique molecular identifier, enabling accurate counting of TCR cDNA molecules. First-strand cDNA for TCR alpha and beta chains was synthesized from specific primers in the conserved constant-segment region. To control for contamination, every cDNA library carried two barcodes: a SMART-Mk sample barcode plus Illumina barcodes. TruSeq adapter sequences and Illumina sample barcodes were added in two successive PCR steps. Sequencing of the TCR alpha and beta cDNA libraries was done on the Illumina HiSeq platform using custom primers. The authors' analysis ran thus. MiGEC was used to process raw reads and extract unique molecular identifiers, and MiXCR was used to find CDR3 positions. For each individual, recombination models were inferred using an EM algorithm with the repgenHMM and IGoR tools. The analysis of shared clonotypes was done with the tcR package in R, with sharing normalized by the product of cloneset sizes. To study raw recombination without the effects of thymic and clonal selection, out-of-frame nonproductive sequences were analyzed. Through fastp at Q25 and MiXCR, TCRdb rebuilt clones from the public reads, retaining in-frame beta chains. Each CDR3 protein gets just one entry, which takes the most common genes and DNA from the rows behind it. None of the V and J calls come from the authors' own analysis; TCRdb made them. A total of over 600,000 distinct CDR3 sequences appear in this sample, 21% of them only once. 4% to 5.5% of the sample comes from the top ten.

This sample is drawn from a study of identical twins (dated by TCRdb to about 2016). Context from the whole study: TCR alpha and beta repertoires from monozygotic twins, unrelated adults of various ages and cord blood were deep-sequenced to test whether fetal clonotypes persist. To rule out contamination, the twin experiments were replicated at different times with different library preparation protocols.

Findings and caveats that apply to the study as a whole: Out-of-frame TCR alpha sequences shared between twins showed an excess of low generation-probability sequences compared with coincidental sharing between unrelated individuals. Because the same donors could not be followed over many years, the conclusions relied on cross-sectional statistical analysis. The excess sharing between twins in beta out-of-frame sequences was weaker because fewer shared sequences reduced the signal-to-noise ratio. Fewer insertions were carried by abundant cord blood beta clonotypes; a weaker similar trend was observed in young adult naive repertoires, while no such trend was observed in memory repertoires. In monozygotic twins, out-of-frame TCR alpha sharing was systematically underestimated by recombination models, although the models agreed with sharing between unrelated individuals. Zero-insertion analyses could be partly confounded by invariant T cells such as MAIT and iNKT, although diverse VJ usage argued against such confounding for most clonotypes.

The germline V gene gives CDR1 as SGHTA and CDR2 as FQGNSA. Cut back by 4 bases and 3 bases, the V and J ends lie 9 bases apart. Taken from cysteine to phenylalanine, the CDR3 has 14 residues. The DNA shown is the 42-base CDR3, in frame from base 1. All donors were healthy Caucasians. Three pairs of female monozygotic twins, all aged about 18 to 30 years, were included in the twin cohort. RNA for TCR libraries was isolated from peripheral blood mononuclear cells. The same specimen was also included in a second study, on T cells expressing NK-cell markers. The second paper states: Eight donors provided sorted CD3+CD56+NKG2C+, CD3+CD56+NKG2C- and CD3+CD56-NKG2C+ T-cell subsets, whose TCR beta-chain repertoires were profiled. Among the eight sequenced donors, seven were HCMV-seropositive and one was HCMV-seronegative. To restrict sorting to alphabetaTCR-expressing T cells, an anti-gammadeltaTCR antibody was added in several experiments. In roughly six donors, the dominant CD3+CD56+NKG2C+ clonotypes were among the top 10 CD8+ clonotypes and accounted for about 1.0-8% of CD8+ T cells. Those dominant clonotypes were again the most abundant among CD3+CD56-NKG2C+ cells in a few donors, at about 25-60.1%. Whether the expanded NKG2C-expressing T cell clones were specific for HCMV antigens was left unclear. The eight sequenced donors were randomly selected healthy volunteers, three men and five women. To determine HCMV serostatus, a commercial ELISA kit was used to detect HCMV-specific IgG in serum. For 5 or 6 donors, unsorted PBMC were also used to sequence bulk peripheral blood T-cell repertoires. MIGEC was used to demultiplex reads and group the reads by UMI, and MiTCR was used to assemble and quantify clonotypes. To exclude erroneous sequences, only TCR cDNA sequences supported by at least two reads were retained. The tcR package was used for downstream repertoire analysis, with clonotypes matched between fractions based on CDR3 nucleotide sequence plus V segment. VDJmatch was used to annotate antigen specificity against VDJdb, with one amino acid substitution in CDR3 permitted.

The chain joins TRBV7-2 to TRBJ2-2; the D region possibly corresponds to TRBD2 (5 bases align). This clonotype was obtained from a young woman in good health. The sequencing sample was made of PBMCs. The DNA sequence is TGTGCCAGCAGCTCAGGCGGGCACACCGGGGAGCTGTTTTTT. This gives the protein CASSSGGHTGELFF.